Sequencing of this TCR beta chain was carried out in a study of blood T cell repertoires in COVID-19. Generated by immunoSEQ multiplex PCR, the TCRdb table keeps only in-frame clones and is missing some. The sample holds around 180,000 clones; about four fifths are singletons and the top ten take approximately 7%. V shed 4 bases, J shed 2 bases, and the junction held 16 bases outside the gene matches. Germline loops: CDR1 KGHDR, CDR2 SFDVKD. The CDR3 is 20 residues long. The sequenced material came from peripheral blood. V gene TRBV24-1 combines with J gene TRBJ2-6, with TRBD1 identical over 7 bases. The receptor comes from a man aged 70-80 years with active or convalescent COVID-19. In nucleotides, the CDR3 is TGTGCCACCAGTGACTCTCTCCCGGGACAGATATTTACTGGGGCCAACGTCCTGACTTTC. It is translated as CATSDSLPGQIFTGANVLTF.